The 14 T cell receptor beta chains in this list originate from one sample, sequenced in a study of T cell repertoires in cytomegalovirus infection. A single record per CDR3 protein comes from TCRdb applying MiXCR to the reads. The sample includes 600,000 to 700,000 distinct CDR3 sequences, around 31% of them seen just once. Antigens of these TCRs are unknown. The specimen comprised cultured PBMCs, sampled from culture after CMV antigen stimulation. The receptor set was obtained from a human donor in good health (CMV status not recorded). Some clones in this sample may be carry-over from other donors' samples.

There are many counts of this clonotype. The gene calls are TRBV7-8 and TRBJ1-2; D is ambiguous. V lost 4 bases and J 7 bases, leaving 10 bases between the germline ends. Per germline, CDR1 SGHVS and CDR2 FQNEAQ. CDR3 size: 12 residues. The CDR3 DNA sequence: TGTGCCAGCAGCTACGTCGGAACTGGCTACACCTTC. As protein: CASSYVGTGYTF.

This chain links TRBV4-1 with TRBJ2-1; TRBD1 might be the D (6 bases). Germline CDR1 reads MGHRA; CDR2 reads YSYEKL. This CDR3 region has 17 residues. V was pared by 3 bases and J by 6 bases, with 21 bases between. CDR3 in amino acids: CASSHLRGGRKSNEQFF. CDR3 sequence (DNA): TGCGCCAGCAGCCACCTCAGAGGGGGTAGGAAAAGCAATGAGCAGTTCTTC.

This clonotype was counted a few times. The chain couples TRBV10-2 to TRBJ2-4; D is uncertain. Germline V CDR1 and CDR2: WSHSY, SAAADI. This CDR3 spans 13 amino acids. Between the trimmed V and J ends, which lost 2 bases and 8 bases, there was a span of 10 bases. The CDR3 sequence: CASSEKPGDIQYF. CDR3 coding DNA: TGCGCCAGCAGTGAGAAACCGGGTGACATTCAGTACTTC.

The V gene is TRBV7-6, the J gene TRBJ2-5; D is perhaps TRBD2 (6 bases). The CDR3 covers 14 residues. Trimming took 4 bases from V and 5 from J, leaving 14 bases between them. The germline V gene encodes CDR1 SGHVS and CDR2 FNYEAQ. The CDR3 nucleotides read TGTGCCAGCAGCTCACGACTAGTTCCTGAGACCCAGTACTTC. Encoded protein: CASSSRLVPETQYF. The complete variable domain, with remaining parts taken from reference TRBV7-6 and TRBJ2-5, reads GAGVSQSPRYKVTKRGQDVALRCDPISGHVSLYWYRQALGQGPEFLTYFNYEAQQDKSGLPNDRFSAERPEGSISTLTIQRTEQRDSAMYRCASSSRLVPETQYFGPGTRLLVL.

The chain couples TRBV5-1 to TRBJ2-7, with 11 bases fitting TRBD2. V trimming: 4 bases; J trimming: 4 bases; junction bases outside the gene matches: 7. The germline CDR1 and CDR2 sequences are SGHRS and YFSETQ. The CDR3 spans 15 residues. CDR3 nucleotide sequence: TGCGCCAGCAGCCCAACTAGCGGGAGTTTTTACGAGCAGTACTTC. This gives the protein CASSPTSGSFYEQYF.

This clonotype was detected a few times. The CDR3 coding sequence is TGTGCCACCAGCAGAGGCAGTGGCTATGGCTACACCTTC. Residues: CATSRGSGYGYTF. This chain links TRBV15 with TRBJ1-2; D gene ambiguous. Germline V lookup: CDR1 LNHNV, CDR2 YYDKDF (reference sequence). Trimming took off 1 base at V and 4 bases at J, with 7 bases between the two ends. The CDR3 is 13 residues long.

V gene TRBV25-1 combines with J gene TRBJ2-4; no reliable D call. Deletions cut 3 bases from V and 8 bases from J, with 20 bases between. Germline V lookup: CDR1 MGHDK, CDR2 SYGVNS. The CDR3 has 16 residues. CDR3 residues: CASSDDSSRASDIQYF. The CDR3 nucleotides are TGTGCCAGCAGTGATGACTCCTCTCGGGCCTCAGACATTCAGTACTTC. The full variable domain, completed using reference TRBV25-1 and TRBJ2-4, is EADIYQTPRYLVIGTGKKITLECSQTMGHDKMYWYQQDPGMELHLIHYSYGVNSTEKGDLSSESTVSRIRTEHFPLTLESARPSHTSQYLCASSDDSSRASDIQYFGAGTRLSVL.

The chain carries TRBV4-1 and TRBJ1-3; the match to TRBD1 covers 7 bases. V lost 2 bases to trimming and J lost 1 base; unmatched junction nucleotides: 5. Germline V gene lookup returns CDR1 MGHRA and CDR2 YSYEKL. This CDR3 contains 16 residues. The CDR3 DNA is TGCGCCAGCAGCCAAAGTGGGACAGATTCTGGAAACACCATATATTTT. As protein: CASSQSGTDSGNTIYF.

This clonotype was found a few times. The CDR3 nucleotides read TGTGCCAGCAGCAACAGTTATCACCTGGAGACCCAGTACTTC. It yields the protein CASSNSYHLETQYF. V and J are TRBV7-2 and TRBJ2-5; D remains unclear. Germline CDR1 is SGHTA and CDR2 is FQGNSA. With 5 bases removed from V and 5 bases from J, the gap between germline ends came to 15 bases. The CDR3 runs 14 residues.

The V and J genes are TRBV20-1 and TRBJ2-1, with D maybe TRBD2 (5 bases). Germline V lookup: CDR1 DFQATT, CDR2 SNEGSKA (reference sequence). Between the trimmed V and J ends, which lost 3 bases and 10 bases, there was a span of 7 bases. CDR3 length equals 10 residues. Written as DNA, the CDR3 is TGCAGTGCTAGTCAGCGGGAGCAGTTCTTC. As protein: CSASQREQFF.

This clonotype was seen a few times. The rearrangement joins TRBV14 to TRBJ1-1; D is possibly TRBD1 (6 bases). V shed 3 bases and J shed 11 bases, with 16 bases lying between them. Germline V lookup: CDR1 SGHDN, CDR2 FVKESK. The CDR3 sequence is 13 residues long. CDR3 amino acids: CASSQDPGQRAFF. The CDR3 DNA follows: TGTGCCAGCAGCCAGGATCCAGGACAGCGGGCTTTCTTT.

The rearrangement joins TRBV20-1 to TRBJ1-1, with D perhaps TRBD1 (5 bases). Germline loops: CDR1 DFQATT, CDR2 SNEGSKA (reference sequence). The CDR3 totals 11 residues. With 3 bases removed from V and 3 bases from J, the gap between germline ends came to 5 bases. CDR3 DNA: TGCAGTGCTAGGACAGACACTGAAGCTTTCTTT. This sequence encodes CSARTDTEAFF.

This clonotype occurred a few times. The chain combines TRBV11-2 with TRBJ2-5, with a weak D call TRBD2 (6 bases). This CDR3 contains 13 residues. V gave up 6 bases and J gave up 4 bases, with 12 bases separating them. The V gene's germline CDR1 is SGHAT and CDR2 FQNNGV. The CDR3 DNA reads TGTGCCAGCAGGCCCTTAGCGGCAGAGACCCAGTACTTC. Protein product: CASRPLAAETQYF.

J is TRBJ2-2 and V is TRBV11-2; D is perhaps TRBD1 or TRBD2 (5 bases each). V was pared by 5 bases and J by 6 bases, with 10 bases between. Germline-derived CDR1 and CDR2 are SGHAT and FQNNGV. The CDR3 covers 13 residues. The CDR3 sequence: CASSGGWAGELFF. CDR3 DNA: TGTGCCAGCAGCGGGGGATGGGCCGGGGAGCTGTTTTTT.